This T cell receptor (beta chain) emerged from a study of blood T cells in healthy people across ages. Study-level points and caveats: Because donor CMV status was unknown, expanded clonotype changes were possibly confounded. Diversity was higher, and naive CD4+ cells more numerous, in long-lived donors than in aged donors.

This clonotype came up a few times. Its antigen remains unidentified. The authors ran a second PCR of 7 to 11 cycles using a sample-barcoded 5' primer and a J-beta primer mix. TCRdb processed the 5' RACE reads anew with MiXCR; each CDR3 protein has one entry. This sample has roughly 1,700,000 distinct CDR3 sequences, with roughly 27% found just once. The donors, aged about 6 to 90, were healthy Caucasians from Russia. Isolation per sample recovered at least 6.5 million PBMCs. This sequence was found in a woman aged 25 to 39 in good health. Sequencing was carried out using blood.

As DNA, the CDR3 is TGTGCCAGCAGCAAAGCTTCGGGGCTGGCCACAGATACGCAGTATTTT. Encoded protein: CASSKASGLATDTQYF. J is TRBJ2-3 and V is TRBV21-1. TRBV21-1 is reported as a pseudogene. The CDR3 consists of 16 residues.